The 5 T cell receptor beta chains presented below share a single source sample, sequenced in a study of control samples from healthy donors and cancer patients. Assay: immunoSEQ multiplex PCR; the TCRdb copy retains only in-frame clones and omits some. The sample yields around 94,000 clones, 90% to 95% seen once. Sample: blood. These receptors originate from a young woman in good health.

The chain has TRBV6-4 and TRBJ2-3, with TRBD1 matching 10 bases. This CDR3 is built from 15 residues. V lost 0 bases, J lost 4 bases, and 1 base stayed unmatched. CDR1 MRHNA and CDR2 SNTAGT come from the germline V gene. CDR3 residues: CASSDSTGGADTQYF. CDR3 in DNA: TGTGCCAGCAGTGACTCGACAGGGGGCGCAGATACGCAGTATTTT.

The rearrangement links TRBV7-8 to TRBJ2-7, with a weak D call TRBD2 (7 bases). The CDR3 is 15 amino acids. Per germline, CDR1 SGHVS and CDR2 FQNEAQ. The V and J ends lost 5 bases and 7 bases respectively, with 21 bases between them. This CDR3 is CASSAGDTALGEQYF. The CDR3 DNA reads TGTGCCAGCAGCGCGGGGGACACCGCTCTGGGGGAGCAGTACTTC. Based on the CDR3 plus reference TRBV7-8 and TRBJ2-7, the full variable domain is GAGVSQSPRYKVAKRGQDVALRCDPISGHVSLFWYQQALGQGPEFLTYFQNEAQLDKSGLPSDRFFAERPEGSVSTLKIQRTQQEDSAVYLCASSAGDTALGEQYFGPGTRLTVT.

This chain links TRBV10-2 with TRBJ1-2, with a weak D call TRBD1 (6 bases). V shed 7 bases and J shed 1 base, with 16 bases lying between them. Germline lookup yields CDR1 WSHSY and CDR2 SAAADI. The CDR3 has 15 residues. CDR3 in DNA: TGCGCCAGCAATGCAGGGGCTCTGGATAACTATGGCTACACCTTC. Translating it yields CASNAGALDNYGYTF.

The V gene is TRBV29-1, the J gene TRBJ2-7; D possibly corresponds to TRBD2 (6 bases). Germline V gene data show CDR1 as SQVTM and CDR2 as ANQGSEA. The CDR3 length is 13 residues. Between the trimmed V and J ends, which lost 4 bases and 2 bases, there was a span of 12 bases. CDR3 region: CSVVGEETYEQYF. The DNA of the CDR3 is TGCAGCGTTGTAGGGGAGGAAACCTACGAGCAGTACTTC.

The chain combines TRBV6-5 with TRBJ1-1; D unclear. Germline assignment: CDR1 MNHEY and CDR2 SVGAGI. There are 15 residues in the CDR3. V was shortened by 4 bases and J by 3 bases, with 15 bases between the two germline ends. The CDR3 DNA is TGTGCCAGCAGTTTGCCCGGCCCACCCTACACTGAAGCTTTCTTT. It specifies CASSLPGPPYTEAFF.